This TCR beta chain was identified in a study of TIL therapy for anti-PD-1-resistant metastatic lung cancer. Trimming removed 5 bases from V and 0 bases from J; junction bases left unmatched: 7. The CDR3 extends over 15 amino acids. The V gene's germline CDR1 is SGHTA and CDR2 FQGNSA. As to time point: pre-treatment sample, taken before nivolumab and TIL therapy. This was the immunoSEQ v3 assay. Generated by immunoSEQ multiplex PCR, the TCRdb table keeps only in-frame clones and is missing some. In the table there are approximately 50,000 clones, 79% of which are singletons. The sample here was blood, taken at baseline. This TCR came from a man aged 70 or older with non-small cell lung cancer. The chain recombines TRBV7-2 with TRBJ2-7; 7 nucleotides agree with TRBD1. CDR3 region: CASSQTGFSSYEQYF. The CDR3, as DNA: TGTGCCAGCAGCCAGACAGGGTTCAGCTCCTACGAGCAGTACTTC.